The entry that follows covers one TCR beta chain sequence. The antigen it binds to is not known. Per-nucleotide qualities are absent, and no much larger clonotype sits a single base away. This sample stems from a study of OX40 agonist ivuxolimab in advanced cancers. Context from the whole study: Ivuxolimab was a fully human IgG2 agonistic monoclonal antibody targeting the costimulatory receptor OX40 (CD134). A male proportion of 70% to 90% and a mean age of approximately 61 years, ranging from 23 to 79, were recorded for the dose-escalation cohort. Intravenous ivuxolimab was administered to patients every 2 weeks at six dose levels: 0.01, 0.1, 0.3, 1.5, 3 and 10 mg/kg. Partial responses occurred in three dose-escalation patients: two with cutaneous melanoma and one with hepatocellular carcinoma. Peripheral TCRbeta sequencing was intended to test whether TCR sequence diversity was altered and clonal T-cell expansion was caused by ivuxolimab. Prior anti-PD-1, anti-PD-L1 or anti-CTLA-4 therapy was permitted, and checkpoint inhibitors had been received by roughly 42% of dose-escalation patients. Of the approximately 54 dose-escalation patients, hepatocellular carcinoma was present in about 20, melanoma in approximately 15, renal cell carcinoma in 9 and head and neck cancer in 9. The monotherapy dose-escalation portion (N ≈ 50 patients) of the phase I ivuxolimab trial is reported in the paper. Results the study describes overall, beyond this receptor: The antigen specificity of the clonally expanded peripheral T cells was not determined. After ivuxolimab, CD8+ T cells had more expanded clones than CD4+ T cells on average. Low levels of normalized T-cell clonal expansion were also seen in some patients who did not respond. At doses of 0.1 to 3.0 mg/kg, clonal expansion of both CD4+ and CD8+ T cells in blood was seen between baseline and week 6. Partial responders in the 0.1-3.0 mg/kg groups had among the lowest normalized peripheral clonal expansion, especially among CD8+ T cells.

Genomic DNA was extracted from sorted cells for sequencing of the TCRbeta CDR3 region. The immunoSEQ Assay was used for sequencing of TCRbeta CDR3 regions. TCRdb carries this immuneACCESS record with in-frame sequences only. Its versions omit some clonotypes, under half of them owing to an unresolved V gene in the studies checked, with the rest unexplained. The table for this sample lists about 46,000 clones; around nine tenths of them were counted only once. In total, the top ten clones hold 4.9% of the sample. From the cysteine through the phenylalanine, the CDR3 covers 13 amino acids. CDR3 DNA only is kept here, 39 bases in frame from base 1. According to the germline V gene (reference sequence), CDR1 reads MNHEY and CDR2 reads SMNVEV. V lost 5 bases and J lost 4 bases; the stretch between them is 11 bases long. The trial excluded patients who had a history of autoimmune disease or were on systemic immunosuppression. In every dose cohort, peripheral blood was drawn for TCR sequencing at baseline, cycle 4 day 1, and cycle 7 day 1. The samples were drawn from a first-in-human, open-label, multicenter phase I dose-escalation trial of ivuxolimab. The trial enrolled adults with locally advanced or metastatic head and neck squamous cell, hepatocellular, melanoma or renal cell carcinoma. Before TCR sequencing, CD4+ T cells and CD8+ T cells from peripheral blood were sorted into separate populations.

The rearranged segments are TRBV27 and TRBJ1-1, and TRBD1 may be the D gene, going by 5 matching bases. The sequence was collected from an adult with an advanced solid tumor such as melanoma, head and neck, liver or kidney cancer. The sample was CD4+ or CD8+ T cells sorted from blood, taken in a trial of the OX40 agonist ivuxolimab. Here is the DNA: TGTGCCAGCAGTCCCGGGGGTAGCACTGAAGCTTTCTTT. Its translation is CASSPGGSTEAFF.